This TCR beta chain was recorded in a study of blood T cell repertoires in COVID-19. This CDR3 region has 13 residues. Trimming shortened V by 1 base and J by 5 bases, and 8 bases separated the two germline ends. A word on this clone: Other DNA sequences in this specimen translate into the identical CDR3.

This table comes from immunoSEQ multiplex PCR, and its TCRdb copy is limited to in-frame clones, with some not included. The sample includes a few hundred thousand clones, about 90% seen only once; the top ten take approximately 1.8%. This receptor was obtained from a woman aged 30 to 39 with COVID-19, enrolled during active disease. This chain joins TRBV12-3 or TRBV12-4 and TRBJ1-1; no firm D call. The sample consisted of peripheral blood. The CDR3 coding sequence is TGTGCCAGCAGTTTAGGTACCGGGACTGAAGCTTTCTTT. It is translated as CASSLGTGTEAFF.